A selection of T cell receptor beta chains follows, all from one sample in a study of CXCR3 chemokines and chemotherapy response in bladder cancer. TCRdb re-called the PCR reads through MiXCR, storing one row per CDR3 protein. The sample includes nearly 9,000 distinct CDR3 sequences, more than 20% of them seen just once. This sample was taken from a patient whose treatment included neoadjuvant chemotherapy. Every receptor here comes from a human donor with bladder cancer that did not respond to neoadjuvant chemotherapy. CDR3s include the opening cysteine and the closing phenylalanine or tryptophan. A D gene is named only where the DNA matches it firmly. Some rows have no size entry. The others give once, few or many, or a class for an expanded clone.

J: TRBJ1-2
V: TRBV28
size: many
length: 15
D: NA
CDR3: CASSLLTGGEYGYTF
DNA: TGTGCCAGCAGTTTATTGACGGGTGGGGAGTATGGCTACACCTTC

J: TRBJ2-1
V: TRBV12-3/TRBV12-4
size: many
length: 13
D: NA
CDR3: CASSLAGSSEQFF
DNA: TGTGCCAGCAGTTTAGCGGGGTCCTCGGAGCAGTTCTTC

J: TRBJ2-3
V: TRBV20-1
size: many
length: 14
D: NA
CDR3: CSAAGRHLTDTQYF
DNA: TGCAGTGCCGCGGGACGCCACCTCACAGATACGCAGTATTTT

J: TRBJ2-3
V: TRBV4-1
size: many
length: 16
D: TRBD2
CDR3: CASSRGRGGETDTQYF
DNA: TGCGCCAGCAGCCGGGGGCGGGGGGGCGAGACAGATACGCAGTATTTT

J: TRBJ2-1
V: TRBV10-3
size: medium-sized
length: 14
D: NA
CDR3: CASGATGHFEEQFF
DNA: TGTGCCTCCGGAGCGACAGGCCACTTTGAGGAGCAGTTCTTC

J: TRBJ2-2
V: TRBV24-1
size: many
length: 15
D: NA
CDR3: CATSDLASAGGELFF
DNA: TGTGCCACCAGTGATTTGGCGAGCGCAGGCGGGGAGCTGTTTTTT

J: TRBJ1-2
V: TRBV7-2
size: NA
length: 17
D: NA
CDR3: CASSLAEAGRLGGGYTF
DNA: TGTGCCAGCAGCTTAGCGGAGGCGGGACGCCTGGGGGGTGGCTACACCTTC

J: TRBJ1-3
V: TRBV6-1
size: medium-sized
length: 12
D: NA
CDR3: CASAVSGNTIYF
DNA: TGTGCCAGCGCCGTCTCTGGAAACACCATATATTTT

J: TRBJ2-7
V: TRBV13
size: NA
length: 19
D: NA
CDR3: CASSIYLCSVGSQTYEQYF
DNA: NA

J: TRBJ2-7
V: TRBV7-2
size: many
length: 14
D: TRBD1
CDR3: CASSLGQGAHEQYF
DNA: TGTGCCAGCAGCTTAGGGCAGGGGGCTCACGAGCAGTACTTC

J: TRBJ2-3
V: TRBV7-3
size: NA
length: 15
D: NA
CDR3: CASSLQGGTTDTQYF
DNA: TGTGCCAGCAGCTTACAGGGGGGCACCACAGATACGCAGTATTTT

J: TRBJ1-2
V: TRBV7-9
size: many
length: 14
D: NA
CDR3: CASSSNLGADGYTF
DNA: TGTGCCAGCAGCTCAAACCTAGGGGCCGATGGCTACACCTTC

J: TRBJ1-5
V: TRBV2
size: NA
length: 13
D: NA
CDR3: CASSEQADQPQHF
DNA: TGTGCCAGCAGTGAACAGGCAGATCAGCCCCAGCATTTT

J: TRBJ1-6
V: TRBV19
size: many
length: 14
D: TRBD1
CDR3: CASRLGQGNSPLHF
DNA: TGTGCCAGTAGACTGGGACAGGGGAATTCACCCCTCCACTTT

J: TRBJ1-2
V: TRBV30
size: many
length: 13
D: NA
CDR3: CAWSGQNNYGYTF
DNA: TGTGCCTGGAGCGGACAGAACAACTATGGCTACACCTTC

J: TRBJ2-7
V: TRBV27
size: many
length: 14
D: NA
CDR3: CASSSGRRAYEQYF
DNA: TGTGCCAGCAGTTCTGGTAGGAGGGCCTACGAGCAGTACTTC

J: TRBJ1-1
V: TRBV6-5
size: many
length: 16
D: TRBD1
CDR3: CASRAGDRGFHTEAFF
DNA: TGTGCCAGCAGAGCAGGGGACAGGGGGTTTCACACTGAAGCTTTCTTT

J: TRBJ1-2
V: TRBV19
size: medium-sized
length: 12
D: NA
CDR3: CASRTGLGGYTF
DNA: TGTGCCAGTCGTACAGGGTTGGGGGGCTACACCTTC

J: TRBJ1-2
V: TRBV12-3/TRBV12-4
size: many
length: 13
D: NA
CDR3: CASTREGIDGYTF
DNA: TGTGCCAGCACCCGGGAGGGTATTGATGGCTACACCTTC

J: TRBJ1-1
V: TRBV5-1
size: NA
length: 14
D: NA
CDR3: CASSLQVTNTEAFF
DNA: TGCGCCAGCAGCTTGCAGGTGACGAACACTGAAGCTTTCTTT

J: TRBJ2-5
V: TRBV6-2/TRBV6-3
size: medium-sized
length: 17
D: NA
CDR3: CASSYWDPTGGRETQYF
DNA: TGTGCCAGCAGTTACTGGGATCCTACTGGGGGCCGGGAGACCCAGTACTTC

J: TRBJ2-5
V: TRBV15
size: many
length: 13
D: NA
CDR3: CATSRDPQETQYF
DNA: TGTGCCACCAGCAGAGATCCCCAAGAGACCCAGTACTTC

J: TRBJ1-5
V: TRBV19
size: medium-sized
length: 13
D: NA
CDR3: CASSYSLNQPQHF
DNA: TGTGCCAGTTCCTACAGCTTAAATCAGCCCCAGCATTTT

J: TRBJ2-1
V: TRBV20-1
size: NA
length: 13
D: NA
CDR3: CSATPTGRNEQFF
DNA: TGCAGTGCTACCCCCACAGGGAGGAATGAGCAGTTCTTC

J: TRBJ1-1
V: TRBV11-1
size: many
length: 13
D: NA
CDR3: CASSPGMNTEAFF
DNA: TGTGCCAGCAGCCCTGGAATGAACACTGAAGCTTTCTTT

J: TRBJ2-3
V: TRBV5-6
size: NA
length: 15
D: NA
CDR3: CASSLIAETRDTQYF
DNA: TGTGCCAGCAGCTTAATAGCGGAGACAAGAGATACGCAGTATTTT

J: TRBJ2-7
V: TRBV29-1
size: NA
length: 15
D: NA
CDR3: CSVAVLGTQEYEQYF
DNA: TGCAGCGTTGCTGTGTTAGGGACTCAGGAGTACGAGCAGTACTTC

J: TRBJ2-3
V: TRBV18
size: NA
length: 15
D: NA
CDR3: CASSPLSGGTDTQYF
DNA: TGTGCCAGCTCACCCCTGTCGGGGGGCACAGATACGCAGTATTTT

J: TRBJ1-2
V: TRBV19
size: NA
length: 15
D: NA
CDR3: CACPGGAGHDYGYTF
DNA: TGTGCCTGCCCCGGGGGTGCAGGCCACGACTATGGCTACACCTTC

J: TRBJ2-1
V: TRBV18
size: many
length: 16
D: TRBD2
CDR3: CASSPAGGAVFHEQFF
DNA: TGTGCCAGCTCACCGGCCGGGGGGGCGGTTTTCCATGAGCAGTTCTTC

J: TRBJ2-3
V: TRBV20-1
size: many
length: 13
D: NA
CDR3: CSARDPIQNTQYF
DNA: TGCAGTGCTAGAGACCCGATCCAGAATACGCAGTATTTT

J: TRBJ2-3
V: TRBV10-3
size: medium-sized
length: 15
D: TRBD2
CDR3: CAISDAGGLKDTQYF
DNA: TGTGCCATCAGTGATGCGGGGGGGCTGAAAGATACGCAGTATTTT

J: TRBJ2-1
V: TRBV6-6
size: NA
length: 21
D: TRBD2
CDR3: CASSFPGGRYSSGGAGDEQFF
DNA: TGTGCCAGCAGTTTTCCGGGAGGACGTTACTCTAGCGGGGGGGCCGGGGATGAGCAGTTCTTC

J: TRBJ2-1
V: TRBV4-1
size: few
length: 17
D: NA
CDR3: CASSQEVVPKGSNEQFF
DNA: TGCGCCAGCAGCCAAGAAGTGGTCCCCAAGGGTTCAAATGAGCAGTTCTTC

J: TRBJ1-5
V: TRBV28
size: many
length: 17
D: NA
CDR3: CASSSQGRGYSNQPQHF
DNA: TGTGCCAGCAGTTCCCAAGGGAGGGGTTATAGCAATCAGCCCCAGCATTTT

J: TRBJ1-4
V: TRBV14
size: few
length: 16
D: TRBD1
CDR3: CASSQGDRGINEKLFF
DNA: TGTGCCAGCAGCCAAGGAGACAGGGGTATTAATGAAAAACTGTTTTTT

J: TRBJ2-1
V: TRBV12-3/TRBV12-4
size: many
length: 15
D: NA
CDR3: CASDGPLGIYNEQFF
DNA: TGTGCCAGCGATGGACCCCTTGGGATCTACAATGAGCAGTTCTTC

J: TRBJ1-6
V: TRBV27
size: medium-sized
length: 14
D: TRBD1
CDR3: CASSFDRGYSPLHF
DNA: TGTGCCAGCAGTTTCGACAGGGGTTATTCACCCCTCCACTTT